A selection of T cell receptor beta chains follows, all from one sample in a study of T cell responses to AZD1222 COVID-19 vaccine. Repertoires were generated with immunoSEQ multiplex PCR, while TCRdb's copy carries only in-frame clones and drops some. The data hold around 270,000 clones, with about 94% observed a single time. Here the sequenced sample was peripheral blood, taken 28 days after the second AZD1222 dose. Receptor source: an adult who received the AZD1222 COVID-19 vaccine. Both conserved end residues are part of each CDR3. A D gene is named only where the DNA matches it firmly. Clone size appears in some rows only: once, few, many, or a class for an expanded clone.

>NA|NA|TRBJ1-5|TRBV20-1
CSASWTPTGQPQHF
TGCAGTGCTAGTTGGACCCCGACGGGTCAGCCCCAGCATTTT
>NA|NA|TRBJ2-5|TRBV5-1
CASSLYGTQQETQYF
TGCGCCAGCAGCTTGTACGGGACACAACAAGAGACCCAGTACTTC
>TRBD1|NA|TRBJ1-5|TRBV2
CASSPTGGYGNQPQHF
TGTGCCAGCAGTCCTACAGGGGGCTATGGCAATCAGCCCCAGCATTTT
>TRBD2|NA|TRBJ2-3|TRBV5-1
CASSDGLAGADTQYF
TGCGCCAGCAGCGACGGACTAGCGGGGGCAGATACGCAGTATTTT
>TRBD2|NA|TRBJ2-7|TRBV2
CASSEERGSTYEQYF
TGTGCCAGCAGTGAAGAGCGGGGATCCACCTACGAGCAGTACTTC
>NA|NA|TRBJ2-3|TRBV19
CASSIPGGPGDTQYF
TGTGCCAGTAGTATTCCCGGCGGACCCGGAGATACGCAGTATTTT
>TRBD1|NA|TRBJ1-4|TRBV5-6
CASSYRRQGLREKLFF
TGTGCCAGCAGCTATAGAAGACAGGGATTAAGGGAAAAACTGTTTTTT
>TRBD1|NA|TRBJ1-1|TRBV19
CASSWTGKGTEAFF
TGTGCCAGTAGTTGGACAGGGAAGGGAACTGAAGCTTTCTTT
>TRBD2|NA|TRBJ2-1|TRBV18
CASSPGLAGSSYNEQFF
TGTGCCAGCTCACCGGGCCTAGCGGGATCCTCTTACAATGAGCAGTTCTTC
>NA|NA|TRBJ1-5|TRBV28
CASSLRQVYSNQPQHF
TGTGCCAGCAGTTTGAGGCAGGTTTATAGCAATCAGCCCCAGCATTTT
>NA|few|TRBJ1-2|TRBV9
CASSPRQIFYGYTF
TGTGCCAGCAGCCCTCGACAGATCTTCTATGGCTACACCTTC
>NA|NA|TRBJ1-1|TRBV7-2
CASSSQGLLNTEAFF
TGTGCCAGCAGCTCTCAGGGACTTTTGAACACTGAAGCTTTCTTT
>NA|NA|TRBJ1-1|TRBV27
CASSLSGVGTEAFF
TGTGCCAGCAGTTTATCGGGGGTGGGGACTGAAGCTTTCTTT
>TRBD1|NA|TRBJ1-5|TRBV6-5
CASSSGGAGSQPQHF
TGTGCCAGCAGTTCAGGGGGCGCGGGTTCTCAGCCCCAGCATTTT
>NA|few|TRBJ2-4|TRBV9
CASSGGTSGKNIQYF
TGTGCCAGCAGCGGAGGGACATCTGGCAAAAACATTCAGTACTTC
>NA|NA|TRBJ1-1|TRBV18
CASSPPVNTEAFF
TGTGCCAGCTCACCACCGGTAAATACTGAAGCTTTCTTT
>NA|NA|TRBJ2-6|TRBV6-5
CASSKTGSGANVLTF
TGTGCCAGCAGCAAGACAGGTTCTGGGGCCAACGTCCTGACTTTC
>NA|once|TRBJ2-2|TRBV18
CASSPSNTGELFF
TGTGCCAGCTCACCTTCGAACACCGGGGAGCTGTTTTTT
>NA|NA|TRBJ2-2|TRBV27
CASSLSVARGGELFF
TGTGCCAGCAGTTTATCAGTAGCGAGGGGCGGGGAGCTGTTTTTT
>NA|few|TRBJ2-7|TRBV10-3
CAISESGLNYEQYF
TGTGCCATCAGTGAGTCCGGACTAAACTACGAGCAGTACTTC
>NA|NA|TRBJ2-7|TRBV29-1
CSATTGKSSYEQYF
TGCAGCGCAACCACAGGGAAAAGCTCCTACGAGCAGTACTTC
>NA|NA|TRBJ1-2|TRBV5-1
CASSLALNYGYTF
TGCGCCAGCAGCTTGGCCCTTAATTATGGCTACACCTTC
>NA|NA|TRBJ2-1|TRBV3-1/TRBV3-2
CASSQAGKRSNEQFF
TGTGCCAGCAGCCAAGCCGGGAAAAGAAGCAATGAGCAGTTCTTC
>TRBD2|NA|TRBJ2-7|TRBV11-2
CASRVGGAYEQYF
TGTGCCAGCAGGGTTGGGGGGGCCTACGAGCAGTACTTC
>NA|NA|TRBJ2-7|TRBV14
CASSQFGGSSYEQYF
TGTGCCAGCAGCCAATTCGGCGGCAGCTCCTACGAGCAGTACTTC
>NA|NA|TRBJ2-3|TRBV9
CASSVAPGGSTDTQYF
TGTGCCAGCAGCGTAGCTCCCGGAGGAAGCACAGATACGCAGTATTTT
>TRBD1|NA|TRBJ1-2|TRBV2
CASSEGGQGGYGYTF
TGTGCCAGCAGTGAAGGAGGACAGGGAGGCTATGGCTACACCTTC
>TRBD1|NA|TRBJ1-1|TRBV4-1
CASSQSPRGRGAEAFF
TGCGCCAGCAGCCAAAGTCCCAGGGGGCGCGGGGCTGAAGCTTTCTTT
>NA|NA|TRBJ1-4|TRBV6-1
CASSELNEKLFF
TGTGCCAGCAGTGAGCTAAATGAAAAACTGTTTTTT
>TRBD1|NA|TRBJ1-2|TRBV2
CASSEARTGRNYGYTF
TGTGCCAGCAGTGAAGCGAGGACAGGCCGAAACTATGGCTACACCTTC
>NA|NA|TRBJ2-7|TRBV28
CASSLSLPGEQYF
TGTGCCAGCAGTTTATCCCTCCCAGGCGAGCAGTACTTC
>NA|once|TRBJ2-2|TRBV5-1
CASSHGSTSNTGELFF
TGCGCCAGCAGCCATGGTAGTACCTCGAACACCGGGGAGCTGTTTTTT
>NA|NA|TRBJ2-7|TRBV6-1
CASSPQGWEQYF
TGTGCCAGCAGTCCACAGGGATGGGAGCAGTACTTC
>NA|NA|TRBJ2-3|TRBV20-1
CSAWDPRLQYF
TGCAGTGCTTGGGACCCCCGGCTGCAGTATTTT
>NA|NA|TRBJ2-1|TRBV19
CASVGGPLDNEQFF
TGTGCCAGTGTGGGGGGGCCCCTTGACAATGAGCAGTTCTTC
>NA|NA|TRBJ1-5|TRBV27
CASRPGTSGDQPQHF
TGTGCCAGCAGACCCGGGACATCAGGGGATCAGCCCCAGCATTTT
>NA|NA|TRBJ1-2|TRBV5-1
CASSKDRATSYGYTF
TGCGCCAGCAGCAAGGACAGAGCAACCTCCTATGGCTACACCTTC
>NA|NA|TRBJ1-1|TRBV18
CASSPQGTGYTEAFF
TGTGCCAGCTCGCCCCAGGGTACAGGTTATACTGAAGCTTTCTTT
>NA|NA|TRBJ2-1|TRBV7-2
CASSFSGAYNEQFF
TGTGCCAGCAGCTTCTCCGGGGCTTACAATGAGCAGTTCTTC
>NA|once|TRBJ1-5|TRBV7-2
CASSETGSEPQHF
TGTGCCAGCAGCGAGACGGGGTCAGAGCCCCAGCATTTT
>NA|NA|TRBJ1-1|TRBV10-3
CAISESGGTGRGRTEAFF
TGTGCCATCAGTGAGTCGGGGGGAACAGGGAGAGGTAGGACTGAAGCTTTCTTT
>NA|NA|TRBJ2-1|TRBV7-2
CASIGGGSYNEQFF
TGTGCCAGCATCGGAGGGGGCTCCTACAATGAGCAGTTCTTC
>NA|NA|TRBJ1-4|TRBV10-3
CAISDRVDEKLFF
TGTGCCATCAGTGACAGGGTCGATGAAAAACTGTTTTTT
>NA|NA|TRBJ1-3|TRBV25-1
CASSAGQYGNTIYF
TGTGCCAGCAGTGCGGGGCAGTACGGAAACACCATATATTTT
>NA|NA|TRBJ2-5|TRBV11-2
CASSPEGSLQETQYF
TGTGCCAGCAGCCCAGAGGGGTCCCTTCAAGAGACCCAGTACTTC
>TRBD1|once|TRBJ2-7|TRBV19
CASSSTGAHEQYF
TGTGCCAGTAGTAGCACAGGGGCCCACGAGCAGTACTTC
>TRBD1|once|TRBJ1-1|TRBV19
CASSIDRDTEAFF
TGTGCCAGTAGTATCGACAGGGACACTGAAGCTTTCTTT
>TRBD2|NA|TRBJ2-3|TRBV7-2
CASSLAGVSGYTDTQYF
TGTGCCAGCAGCTTAGCGGGCGTTAGCGGGTACACAGATACGCAGTATTTT
>NA|NA|TRBJ2-1|TRBV7-3
CASSPGSPNNEQFF
TGTGCCAGCAGCCCCGGGAGTCCCAACAATGAGCAGTTCTTC
>NA|NA|TRBJ2-7|TRBV30
CAWSVSLTTEQYF
TGTGCCTGGAGTGTATCTTTAACGACCGAGCAGTACTTC